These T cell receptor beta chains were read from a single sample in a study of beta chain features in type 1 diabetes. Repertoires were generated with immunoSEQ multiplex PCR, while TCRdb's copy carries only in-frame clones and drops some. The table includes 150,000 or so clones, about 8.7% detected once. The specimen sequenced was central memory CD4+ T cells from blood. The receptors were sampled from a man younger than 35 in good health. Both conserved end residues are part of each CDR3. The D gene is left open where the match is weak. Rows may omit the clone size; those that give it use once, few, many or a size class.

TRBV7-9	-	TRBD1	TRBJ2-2	CASSQRTGLGTGELFF	TGTGCCAGCAGCCAGAGGACAGGGCTTGGCACCGGGGAGCTGTTTTTT
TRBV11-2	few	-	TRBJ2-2	CASSQIAGPGELFF	TGTGCCAGCAGCCAAATTGCGGGGCCTGGGGAGCTGTTTTTT
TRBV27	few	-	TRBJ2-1	CASSFRRVNFNEQFF	TGTGCCAGCAGTTTTCGGCGGGTAAACTTCAATGAGCAGTTCTTC
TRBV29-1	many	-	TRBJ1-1	CSVDVDISAFF	TGCAGCGTTGACGTGGACATTTCAGCTTTCTTT
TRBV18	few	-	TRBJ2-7	CASSPPQAYEQYF	TGTGCCAGCTCACCACCCCAGGCGTACGAGCAGTACTTC
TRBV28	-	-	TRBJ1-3	CASSWGGSGNTIYF	TGTGCCAGCAGTTGGGGGGGATCAGGAAACACCATATATTTT
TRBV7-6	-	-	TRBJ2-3	CASSEATDTQYF	TGTGCCAGCAGTGAAGCCACAGATACGCAGTATTTT
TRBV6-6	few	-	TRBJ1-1	CASSYAGLDNTEAFF	TGTGCCAGCAGTTACGCAGGGTTGGATAACACTGAAGCTTTCTTT
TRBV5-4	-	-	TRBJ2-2	CASSLGGSTNTGELFF	TGTGCCAGCAGCTTGGGTGGCAGTACGAACACCGGGGAGCTGTTTTTT
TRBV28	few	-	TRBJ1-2	CASMNPTYGYTF	TGTGCCAGCATGAACCCTACCTATGGCTACACCTTC
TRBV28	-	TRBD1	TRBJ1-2	CASSLTGQGRTNYGYTF	TGTGCCAGCAGTTTGACGGGACAGGGGAGAACTAACTATGGCTACACCTTC
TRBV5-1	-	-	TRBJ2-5	CASSLGVGGQETQYF	TGCGCCAGCAGCTTGGGGGTAGGCGGACAAGAGACCCAGTACTTC
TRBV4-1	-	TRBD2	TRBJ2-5	CASSRAGQAQETQYF	TGCGCCAGCAGCCGAGCGGGGCAGGCCCAAGAGACCCAGTACTTC
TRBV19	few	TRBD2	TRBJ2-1	CASSNSELAGASYNEQFF	TGTGCCAGTAGTAACTCAGAACTAGCGGGGGCCTCCTACAATGAGCAGTTCTTC
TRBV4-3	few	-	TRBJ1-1	CASSQARQNTEAFF	TGCGCCAGCAGCCAAGCCAGGCAGAACACTGAAGCTTTCTTT
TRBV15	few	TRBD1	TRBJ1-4	CATRQGALATNEKLFF	TGTGCCACGAGACAGGGGGCTTTGGCAACTAATGAAAAACTGTTTTTT
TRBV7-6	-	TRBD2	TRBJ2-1	CASSELAGTYNEQFF	TGTGCCAGCAGCGAGCTAGCGGGGACTTACAATGAGCAGTTCTTC
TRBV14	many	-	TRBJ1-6	CASSRIRDSPLHF	TGTGCCAGCAGCCGAATCAGGGATTCACCCCTCCACTTT
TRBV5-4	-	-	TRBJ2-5	CASSLGPQETQYF	TGTGCCAGCAGCTTGGGGCCTCAGGAGACCCAGTACTTC
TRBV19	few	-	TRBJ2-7	CASSGGTSDYEQYF	TGTGCCAGTAGTGGGGGCACTTCCGATTACGAGCAGTACTTC